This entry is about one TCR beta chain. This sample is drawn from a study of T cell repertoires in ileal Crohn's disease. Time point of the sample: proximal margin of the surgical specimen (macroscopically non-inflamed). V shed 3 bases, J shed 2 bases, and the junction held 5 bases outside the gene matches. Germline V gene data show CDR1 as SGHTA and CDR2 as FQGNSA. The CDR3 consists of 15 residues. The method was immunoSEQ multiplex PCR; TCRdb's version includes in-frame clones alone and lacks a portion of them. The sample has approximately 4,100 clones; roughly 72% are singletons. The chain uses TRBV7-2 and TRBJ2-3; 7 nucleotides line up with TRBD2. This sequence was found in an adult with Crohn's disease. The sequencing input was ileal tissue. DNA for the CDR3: TGTGCCAGCAGCTTGCGCGGGGGTCCCACAGATACGCAGTATTTT. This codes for CASSLRGGPTDTQYF.